The 26 T cell receptor beta chains listed next were all sequenced from one sample in a study of blood T cell repertoires in COVID-19. Measured with immunoSEQ multiplex PCR; TCRdb has only the in-frame clones, and not every one. This repertoire shows 95,000 to 150,000 clones, about 85% found once; its top ten account for roughly 3%. Sequenced: peripheral blood. The receptors shown here come from a woman of 80 years or more with COVID-19, enrolled during active disease.

V and J are TRBV21-1 and TRBJ2-5; no DNA check was done on the table's D call, TRBD2. TRBV21-1 is assigned pseudogene status. This CDR3 spans 20 amino acids. CDR3 DNA sequence: TGTGCCAGCAGCAAAGCCACGTTCTACCCCGTACTAGCGACCCAAGAGACCCAGTACTTC. This sequence encodes CASSKATFYPVLATQETQYF.

The rearrangement uses TRBV7-9 and TRBJ1-2; unclear D gene. The CDR3 is 14 amino acids. Deletions cut 2 bases from V and 4 bases from J, with 11 bases between. Germline CDR1 is SEHNR and CDR2 is FQNEAQ (reference sequence). CDR3 region: CASSLIAGLYGYTF. DNA of the CDR3: TGTGCCAGCAGCTTAATTGCAGGACTCTATGGCTACACCTTC. The full variable domain, rest sourced from reference TRBV7-9 and TRBJ1-2, is DTGVSQNPRHKITKRGQNVTFRCDPISEHNRLYWYRQTLGQGPEFLTYFQNEAQLEKSRLLSDRFSAERPKGSFSTLEIQRTEQGDSAMYLCASSLIAGLYGYTFGSGTRLTVV.

V and J are TRBV25-1 and TRBJ2-1; 15 bases align to TRBD2. Germline V lookup: CDR1 MGHDK, CDR2 SYGVNS. V gave up 10 bases and J gave up 11 bases; unmatched junction bases: 6. The CDR3 is made up of 13 amino acids. The CDR3 loop reads CATTGLAGGQQFF. The CDR3 bases are TGTGCCACTACCGGACTAGCGGGAGGGCAGCAGTTCTTC.

The chain uses TRBV28 and TRBJ1-1; 9 nucleotides line up with TRBD1. This CDR3 contains 13 residues. V gave up 2 bases and J gave up 11 bases; unmatched junction bases: 6. Germline V gives CDR1 MDHEN, CDR2 SYDVKM. CDR3 sequence (DNA): TGTGCCAGCAGTTTAGACAGGGGGTGGTTTGCTTTCTTT. Amino acid sequence: CASSLDRGWFAFF.

The gene calls are TRBV29-1 and TRBJ2-5; TRBD2 matches at 11 bases. With 3 bases clipped from V and 2 bases from J, the junction kept 2 bases outside the gene matches. The CDR3 extends over 14 amino acids. CDR1 is SQVTM, CDR2 ANQGSEA, per germline. CDR3 residues: CSVDSGRVQETQYF. The DNA for the CDR3 is TGCAGCGTTGATAGCGGGAGGGTTCAAGAGACCCAGTACTTC.

The chain is built from TRBV6-1 and TRBJ1-2; a possible D gene is TRBD1 (6 bases). CDR1 and CDR2 from the germline V gene are MNHNS and SASEGT. This CDR3 contains 13 residues. V dropped 3 bases and J dropped 7 bases, with 12 bases sitting between them. CDR3 region: CASSEGAARGYTF. DNA for the CDR3: TGTGCCAGCAGTGAGGGGGCAGCTCGTGGCTACACCTTC.

The CDR3 region is CASSSGRKGSPDTQYF. The CDR3 coding sequence is TGTGCCAGCAGCTCTGGCAGGAAGGGGTCCCCAGATACGCAGTATTTT. The V call is TRBV11-3, the J call TRBJ2-3; tentative D call: TRBD1 (5 bases). From germline, CDR1 is SGHNT and CDR2 YENEEA. This CDR3 contains 16 residues. V was trimmed by 4 bases and J by 4 bases, leaving 18 bases between them.

This chain uses TRBV7-9 with TRBJ1-4, with D possibly TRBD1 on 5 matching bases. This CDR3 is 13 amino acids long. V gave up 6 bases and J gave up 5 bases, with 10 bases separating them. Germline assignment: CDR1 SEHNR and CDR2 FQNEAQ (reference sequence). In nucleotides, the CDR3 is TGTGCCAGCAGGATGGGGGGAAATGAAAAACTGTTTTTT. Protein sequence: CASRMGGNEKLFF.

The chain couples TRBV6-5 to TRBJ1-5; 8 bases fit TRBD1. Per germline, CDR1 MNHEY and CDR2 SVGAGI. V dropped 0 bases and J dropped 7; count of bases not matched to a gene: 5. The CDR3 extends over 15 amino acids. The DNA for the CDR3 is TGTGCCAGCAGTTACTCGCCGACAGGGGAGCAGCCCCAGCATTTT. It encodes CASSYSPTGEQPQHF.

The chain has TRBV25-1 and TRBJ1-1; D is perhaps TRBD1 (6 bases). Per the germline V gene, CDR1 is MGHDK and CDR2 is SYGVNS. Deletions cut 9 bases from V and 1 base from J, with 12 bases between. CDR3 size: 13 residues. CDR3 DNA: TGTGCCAGTCAGGGGTTGGGGAACACTGAAGCTTTCTTT. This translates into CASQGLGNTEAFF. The full variable domain, its missing parts supplied by reference TRBV25-1 and TRBJ1-1, is EADIYQTPRYLVIGTGKKITLECSQTMGHDKMYWYQQDPGMELHLIHYSYGVNSTEKGDLSSESTVSRIRTEHFPLTLESARPSHTSQYLCASQGLGNTEAFFGQGTRLTVV.

J is TRBJ1-2 and V is TRBV7-2; D is unclear. V gave up 8 bases and J gave up 5 bases, with 15 bases separating them. This CDR3 has 13 amino acids. Germline V CDR1 and CDR2: SGHTA, FQGNSA. The CDR3: CASLRGYQYGYTF. CDR3 bases: TGTGCCAGCCTCCGGGGTTATCAGTATGGCTACACCTTC.

The genes are TRBV18 and TRBJ2-3; no reliable D call. Trimming shortened V by 2 bases and J by 6 bases, and 9 bases separated the two germline ends. Germline CDR1 reads KGHSH; CDR2 reads LQKENI. This CDR3 contains 13 residues. Here the CDR3 reads CASSPNLRDTQYF. DNA for the CDR3: TGTGCCAGCTCACCAAACCTGAGGGATACGCAGTATTTT.

The genes are TRBV4-2 and TRBJ1-3; D is uncertain. This CDR3 region has 17 residues. Trimming shortened V by 0 bases and J by 0 bases, and 12 bases separated the two germline ends. Looked up from germline, CDR1 is LGHNA and CDR2 is YNFKEQ. The CDR3 DNA reads as TGTGCCAGCAGCCAAGATCTCTCCCGGTACTCTGGAAACACCATATATTTT. Its translation: CASSQDLSRYSGNTIYF.

The J gene is TRBJ2-7, the V gene TRBV6-2 or TRBV6-3, with 7 bases identical to TRBD1. The CDR3 extends over 15 amino acids. With 5 bases clipped from V and 3 bases from J, the junction kept 10 bases outside the gene matches. CDR1 MNHEY and CDR2 SVGEGT come from the germline V gene. CDR3 nucleotides: TGTGCCAGCAGTAACCCGACAGGGATTTACTACGAGCAGTACTTC. It codes for CASSNPTGIYYEQYF.

The chain employs TRBV7-2 and TRBJ2-3, with 12 bases identical to TRBD2. The CDR3 consists of 18 residues. Germline V gives CDR1 SGHTA, CDR2 FQGNSA. The J segment lost 4 bases and the V segment lost 0 bases, leaving 8 bases of the junction unmatched. The CDR3 region has the DNA TGTGCCAGCAGCTTAGCGTCACTAGCGGGAGGCAGGTCAGATACGCAGTATTTT. It yields the protein CASSLASLAGGRSDTQYF.

This chain links TRBV9 with TRBJ2-2, with D uncertain. Germline V CDR1 and CDR2: SGDLS, YYNGEE. Between the trimmed V and J ends, which lost 0 bases and 4 bases, there was a span of 7 bases. The CDR3 length is 14 residues. CDR3 loop: CASSVEPGTGELFF. The CDR3 region has the DNA TGTGCCAGCAGCGTAGAACCGGGCACCGGGGAGCTGTTTTTT.

The chain has TRBV6-2 or TRBV6-3 and TRBJ2-7; possibly TRBD1 for D (6 bases). The germline CDR1 and CDR2 sequences are MNHEY and SVGEGT. This CDR3 is built from 13 residues. V was shortened by 5 bases and J by 0 bases, with 8 bases between the two germline ends. The DNA for the CDR3 is TGTGCCAGCAGTAAGGACAGCTCCTACGAGCAGTACTTC. This codes for CASSKDSSYEQYF.

The chain joins TRBV4-2 to TRBJ2-7; 8 bases are a match to TRBD2. Germline V gene sequence: CDR1 LGHNA, CDR2 YNFKEQ. Trimming took 1 base from V and 2 from J; bases not matched to a gene: 4. CDR3 length equals 15 residues. Written as DNA, the CDR3 is TGTGCCAGCAGCCAAGTAGCGGGACTGACCTACGAGCAGTACTTC. Its protein is CASSQVAGLTYEQYF.

The genes are TRBV7-9 and TRBJ2-7; the D gene is possibly TRBD1 (6 bases). This CDR3 has 14 amino acids. Germline CDR1 SEHNR, CDR2 FQNEAQ (reference sequence). The germline V and J ends were trimmed by 5 bases and 5 bases, with 16 bases remaining between them. The DNA for the CDR3 is TGTGCCAGCAGCCAGACTCCGGGACACCACGAGCAGTACTTC. Translating gives CASSQTPGHHEQYF.

The rearrangement joins TRBV6-2 or TRBV6-3 to TRBJ1-5; D remains ambiguous. CDR1 is MNHEY and CDR2 is SVGEGT in the germline V gene. Trimming stripped 6 bases from V and 6 bases from J, with 18 bases between. The CDR3 extends over 15 amino acids. The CDR3 sequence is CASSLDAGSGQPQHF. The CDR3 DNA follows: TGTGCCAGCAGCCTGGACGCGGGCTCTGGTCAGCCCCAGCATTTT.

The V call is TRBV7-2, the J call TRBJ2-2; 9 bases agree with TRBD1. From germline, CDR1 is SGHTA and CDR2 FQGNSA. V lost 5 bases to trimming and J lost 1 base; unmatched junction nucleotides: 2. The CDR3 has 15 residues. The CDR3 sequence is CASSEGQGNTGELFF. CDR3 nucleotides: TGTGCCAGCAGCGAGGGACAGGGGAACACCGGGGAGCTGTTTTTT.

In its sample, this clone was seen once. The V gene is TRBV4-3, the J gene TRBJ2-3; D gene ambiguous. Trimming took 1 base from V and 6 from J, leaving 5 bases between them. Germline V gives CDR1 LGHNA, CDR2 YSLEER. This CDR3 spans 12 amino acids. CDR3: CASSQVRDTQYF. Here the CDR3 DNA reads TGCGCCAGCAGCCAAGTGAGGGATACGCAGTATTTT.

V gene TRBV7-9 combines with J gene TRBJ1-1; possible D gene TRBD1, 6 bases. Germline V gene lookup returns CDR1 SEHNR and CDR2 FQNEAQ (reference sequence). CDR3 length: 14 amino acids. Trimming shortened V by 3 bases and J by 6 bases, and 14 bases separated the two germline ends. CDR3: CASSFQGWASEAFF. The CDR3 bases are TGTGCCAGCAGCTTCCAGGGGTGGGCGTCTGAAGCTTTCTTT.

This clone was observed a handful of times. The rearrangement links TRBV7-2 to TRBJ1-1; 7 nucleotides line up with TRBD1. V was clipped by 5 bases and J by 1 base; unmatched bases: 16. CDR1 is SGHTA, CDR2 FQGNSA, per germline. This CDR3 has 18 residues. CDR3: CASSPQQGPDKKNTEAFF. The CDR3 DNA is TGTGCCAGCAGCCCGCAACAGGGGCCCGATAAAAAGAACACTGAAGCTTTCTTT.

The chain carries TRBV28 and TRBJ1-3; 7 nucleotides align to TRBD1. The V and J ends lost 3 bases and 5 bases, in that order; junction bases with no gene match: 7. This CDR3 has 15 residues. From germline, CDR1 is MDHEN and CDR2 SYDVKM. CDR3 sequence: CASSFRDSRRNTIYF. The DNA of the CDR3 is TGTGCCAGCAGTTTCCGGGACAGCCGGAGAAACACCATATATTTT.

V usage is TRBV28 and J usage is TRBJ2-2, with TRBD1 identical over 8 bases. The CDR3 is 18 residues long. V lost 5 bases, J lost 3 bases, and 14 bases stayed unmatched. Germline-derived CDR1 and CDR2 are MDHEN and SYDVKM. Here the CDR3 DNA reads TGTGCCAGCAGTCCGACTCAGGGGGCCTTGGGGTACACCGGGGAGCTGTTTTTT. Translated, it gives CASSPTQGALGYTGELFF.